This paragraph covers one T cell receptor beta chain sequence. Its antigen specificity is not known. Nothing much larger sits one base from this clone, and base qualities are not available. The CDR3 runs 16 amino acids, cysteine and phenylalanine included. Just CDR3 DNA is preserved here, 48 bases in frame from base 1. V lost 5 bases and J lost 0 bases, and the count of bases not matched to a germline gene is 10. Looking up the germline V gene (reference sequence) yields CDR1 SEHNR and CDR2 FQNEAQ. Ficoll-Paque density gradient centrifugation was used to isolate PBMCs. The sample was run on an Illumina NovaSeq 6000. cDNA libraries for TCRalpha and TCRbeta were prepared by 5'RACE using constant-segment primers, with sample barcodes and unique molecular identifiers added. RNA was extracted from every sample with Trizol reagent. The libraries were amplified in two PCR steps, and the second step added a second sample barcode and Illumina TruSeq adapters. Sequencing of the libraries was done on an Illumina NovaSeq, producing 2 x 150 bp paired-end reads. Processing in the source paper ran as follows. With migec v1.2.7, reads were demultiplexed and then collapsed into UMI-guided consensus sequences. Using mixcr v2.1.11, the UMI consensuses were aligned to TRA and TRB V and J templates and assembled into clonotypes. A clonotype was counted as expanded or contracted only when both edgeR and NoisET called the clonotype significant, with the noise models trained on biological replicates. For edgeR calls, the cutoffs were a false discovery rate-adjusted p below 0.01 and a log2 fold-change threshold of 1. As an exploratory analysis of dynamics, max-normalized trajectories of the 1000 most abundant clonotypes were examined with PCA combined with hierarchical clustering. Separately sequenced CD4+ and CD8+ repertoires were used to assign a CD4 or CD8 phenotype to each responding clone. The raw public data were reprocessed by TCRdb itself: fastp quality trimming at Q25, MiXCR clonotype calling, in-frame beta chains only. Rows matching on CDR3 protein sequence are summarized as one entry with the most common DNA and genes. It is TCRdb's table, rather than the study itself, that gives the V and J calls and clone size. The sample yields about 620,000 distinct CDR3 sequences; more than 15% were counted once. Approximately 12% of the sample comes from the top ten.

The sample comes from a study of T-cell memory formation after mild COVID-19 (TCRdb year 2021). Looking at the study overall: TCR sequence clusters from the two donors were found to be largely donor specific. T-cell clones expanding and contracting after mild COVID-19 in a couple of donors were tracked by longitudinal TCRalpha and TCRbeta repertoire sequencing. Two young, previously healthy adult volunteers, one female and one male, were included in the cohort. Beyond this particular receptor, the publication reports: Contracting CD4+ clones turned up mainly in the CM and EM memory subsets, whereas EMRA was where CD8+ clones were enriched. From day 15 to 85, contracting clones showed balanced CD4/CD8 phenotypes, whereas a second wave of clones that expanded from day 15 to 37 leaned towards CD4+. SARS-CoV-2 specificity of the second-wave clones peaking on day 37 was not confirmed. The study included only a couple of mild cases, and larger cohorts that include severe cases with pre-infection samples were judged to be necessary. Some responding clones were found in pre-infection memory, which suggests that pre-existing cross-reactive memory T cells took part in the SARS-CoV-2 response.

This sequence was found in an adult woman who had mild COVID-19 (a few samples of this study predate the infection). The sample titles of this study are shuffled in the database, so cell type and time point are left out; the donor was told from shared clones. Material for sequencing was PBMCs or a T cell subset sorted from them (not recorded which). The chain employs TRBV7-9 and TRBJ2-7, with TRBD2 identical over 7 junction bases. The nucleotide sequence reads TGTGCCAGCAGCCCAGGTGGGAGCGGGAACTCCTACGAGCAGTACTTC. Translated, this gives CASSPGGSGNSYEQYF.